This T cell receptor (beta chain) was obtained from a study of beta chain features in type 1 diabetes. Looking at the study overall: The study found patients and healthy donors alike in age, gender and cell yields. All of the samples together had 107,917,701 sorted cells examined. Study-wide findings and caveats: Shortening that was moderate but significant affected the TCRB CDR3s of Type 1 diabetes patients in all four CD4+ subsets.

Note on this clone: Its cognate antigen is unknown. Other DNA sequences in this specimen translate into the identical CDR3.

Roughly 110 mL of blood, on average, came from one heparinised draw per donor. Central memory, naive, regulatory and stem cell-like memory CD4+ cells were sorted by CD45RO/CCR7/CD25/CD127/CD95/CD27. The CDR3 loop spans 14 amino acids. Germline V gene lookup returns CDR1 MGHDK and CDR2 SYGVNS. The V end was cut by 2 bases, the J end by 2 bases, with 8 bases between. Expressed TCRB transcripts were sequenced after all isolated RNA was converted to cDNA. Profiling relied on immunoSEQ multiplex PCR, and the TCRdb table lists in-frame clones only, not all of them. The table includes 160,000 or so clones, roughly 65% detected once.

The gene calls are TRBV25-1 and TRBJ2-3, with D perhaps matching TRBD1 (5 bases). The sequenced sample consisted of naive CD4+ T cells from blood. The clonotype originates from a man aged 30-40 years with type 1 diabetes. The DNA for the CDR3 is TGTGCCAGCAGTGAAGAGACAGTCACAGATACGCAGTATTTT. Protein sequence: CASSEETVTDTQYF.